This TCR beta chain originates from a study of T-cell memory formation after mild COVID-19 listed by TCRdb under 2021. A note on the overall study: TCR sequence clusters from the two donors were found to be largely donor specific. Longitudinal TCRalpha and TCRbeta repertoire sequencing tracked T-cell clones expanding and contracting after mild COVID-19 in a couple of donors. Two young, previously healthy adult volunteers made up the cohort, one male and one female.

Sequencer: Illumina NovaSeq 6000. cDNA libraries for TCRalpha and TCRbeta were prepared by 5'RACE using constant-segment primers, with sample barcodes and unique molecular identifiers added. RNA was extracted from every sample with Trizol reagent. The libraries were amplified in two PCR steps, and the second step added a second sample barcode and Illumina TruSeq adapters. The libraries were sequenced on an Illumina NovaSeq using 2 x 150 bp paired-end reads. The paper's data handling went like this. Reads were demultiplexed and collapsed into UMI-guided consensus sequences with migec v1.2.7. Using mixcr v2.1.11, the UMI consensuses were aligned to TRA and TRB V and J templates and assembled into clonotypes. A clonotype was counted as expanded or contracted only when both edgeR and NoisET called the clonotype significant, with the noise models trained on biological replicates. For edgeR calls, the thresholds were a false discovery rate-adjusted p below 0.01 and a log2 fold-change of 1. As an exploratory analysis of dynamics, max-normalized trajectories of the 1000 most abundant clonotypes were examined by PCA with hierarchical clustering. The CD4 or CD8 phenotype of responding clones was assigned using the separately sequenced CD4+ and CD8+ repertoires. The raw public data were reprocessed by TCRdb itself: fastp quality trimming at Q25, MiXCR clonotype calling, in-frame beta chains only. Identical CDR3 protein sequences are pooled into one entry, listed with their most common genes and DNA. For this entry, the V and J calls and clone size follow TCRdb and not the study's own pipeline. This sample has 400,000 to 550,000 distinct CDR3 sequences in its table, and approximately 23% of those were observed once. The ten largest clones capture roughly an eighth of the sample.

Ficoll-Paque density gradient centrifugation was used to isolate PBMCs. General study outcomes and caveats: Some responding clones were detected in pre-infection memory, suggesting pre-existing cross-reactive memory T cells joined the SARS-CoV-2 response. From day 15 to 85, contracting clones showed balanced CD4/CD8 phenotypes, whereas a second wave of clones that expanded from day 15 to 37 leaned towards CD4+. Contracting CD4+ clones turned up mainly in the CM and EM memory subsets, whereas EMRA was where CD8+ clones were enriched. The study included only a couple of mild cases, and larger cohorts that include severe cases with pre-infection samples were judged to be necessary. Whether the second-wave clones peaking on day 37 were SARS-CoV-2 specific was not confirmed.

This clonotype was seen more than once but under ten times. Its antigen remains undetermined. No much larger clone exists at a distance of one base, and base qualities are not known. V is cut back by 3 bases and J by 3 bases, with 6 bases in the junction unmatched. Spanning cysteine to phenylalanine, the CDR3 consists of 15 amino acids. The CDR3 DNA has 45 bases and is translated from base 1. CDR1 and CDR2 are drawn from the germline V gene (reference sequence): DFQATT, SNEGSKA. The rearranged chain carries TRBV20-1 and TRBJ2-3, with TRBD1 matching 10 junction bases. This receptor was taken from an adult woman who had mild COVID-19 (a few samples of this study predate the infection). The sample titles of this study are shuffled in the database, so cell type and time point are left out; the donor was told from shared clones. Sequencing was done on a sample of PBMCs or a T cell subset sorted from them (not recorded which). CDR3 loop: CSASLGTGVTDTQYF. The DNA sequence is TGCAGTGCTAGCCTCGGGACAGGGGTGACAGATACGCAGTATTTT.